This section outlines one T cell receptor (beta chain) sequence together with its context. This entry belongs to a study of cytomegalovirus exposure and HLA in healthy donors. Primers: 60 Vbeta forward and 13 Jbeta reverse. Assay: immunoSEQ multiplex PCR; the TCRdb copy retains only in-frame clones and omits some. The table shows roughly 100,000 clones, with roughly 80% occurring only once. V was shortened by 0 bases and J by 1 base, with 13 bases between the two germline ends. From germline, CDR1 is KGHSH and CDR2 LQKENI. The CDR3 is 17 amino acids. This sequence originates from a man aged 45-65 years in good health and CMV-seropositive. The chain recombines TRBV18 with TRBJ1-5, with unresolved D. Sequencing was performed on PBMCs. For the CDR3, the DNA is TGTGCCAGCTCACCACCGGTGCCGGGAACCAGCAATCAGCCCCAGCATTTT. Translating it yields CASSPPVPGTSNQPQHF. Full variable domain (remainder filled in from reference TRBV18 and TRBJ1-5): NAGVMQNPRHLVRRRGQEARLRCSPMKGHSHVYWYRQLPEEGLKFMVYLQKENIIDESGMPKERFSAEFPKEGPSILRIQQVVRGDSAAYFCASSPPVPGTSNQPQHFGDGTRLSIL.